This T cell receptor (beta chain) was recovered during a study of T-cell memory formation after mild COVID-19. Study at large: TCR clusters were mostly confined to one donor each.

This CDR3 is built from 13 residues. V shed 3 bases and J shed 5 bases, with 8 bases lying between them. TCRdb reprocessed the 5' RACE reads via MiXCR and lists one record per CDR3 protein. This repertoire shows 35,000 to 40,000 distinct CDR3 sequences, about 6.1% found once; its top ten account for 0.8% to 1%. This clonotype was observed many times. The antigen is not known. The study's findings and limits: Memory sampled before infection contained some responding clones, suggesting cross-reactive memory joined. Clones that shrank (day 15 to 85) were balanced CD4/CD8, whereas later expanders leaned CD4+.

The sequencing sample was made of PBMCs or a T cell subset sorted from them (not recorded which). The origin of this receptor is an adult who had mild COVID-19 (a few samples of this study predate the infection). Cell type and time point are not known. The chain carries TRBV12-3 or TRBV12-4 and TRBJ1-5; D ambiguous. The CDR3 loop is CASSFKRYQPQHF. Here the CDR3 DNA reads TGTGCCAGCAGTTTTAAGCGGTATCAGCCCCAGCATTTT.